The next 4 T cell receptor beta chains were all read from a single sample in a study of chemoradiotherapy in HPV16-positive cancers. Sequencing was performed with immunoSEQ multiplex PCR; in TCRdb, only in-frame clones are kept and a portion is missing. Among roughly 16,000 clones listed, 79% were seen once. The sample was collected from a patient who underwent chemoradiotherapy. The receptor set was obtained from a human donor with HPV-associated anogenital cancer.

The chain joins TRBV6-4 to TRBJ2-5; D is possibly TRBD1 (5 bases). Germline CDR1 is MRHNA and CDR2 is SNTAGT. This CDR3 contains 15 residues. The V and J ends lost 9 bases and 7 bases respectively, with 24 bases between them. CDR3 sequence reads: CARTSPPKGQVTQYF. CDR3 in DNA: TGTGCCAGAACCTCCCCCCCTAAGGGGCAGGTGACCCAGTACTTC.

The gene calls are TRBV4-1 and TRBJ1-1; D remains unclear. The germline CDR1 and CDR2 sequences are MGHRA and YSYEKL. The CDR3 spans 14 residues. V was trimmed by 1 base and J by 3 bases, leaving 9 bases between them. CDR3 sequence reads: CASSQGDRDTEAFF. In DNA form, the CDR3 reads TGCGCCAGCAGCCAAGGAGATAGGGACACTGAAGCTTTCTTT.

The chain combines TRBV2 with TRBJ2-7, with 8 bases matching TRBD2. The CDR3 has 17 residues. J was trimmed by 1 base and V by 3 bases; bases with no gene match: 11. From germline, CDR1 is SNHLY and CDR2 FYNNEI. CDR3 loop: CASSETAGGLLSYEQYF. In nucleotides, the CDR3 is TGTGCCAGCAGTGAGACCGCGGGGGGCCTCCTTTCCTACGAGCAGTACTTC.

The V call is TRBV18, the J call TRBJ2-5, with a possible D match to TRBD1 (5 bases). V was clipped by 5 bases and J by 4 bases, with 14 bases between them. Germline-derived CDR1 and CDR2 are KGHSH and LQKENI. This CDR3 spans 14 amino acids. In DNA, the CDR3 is TGTGCCAGCTCAGCGCTAGGGGCACGAGAGACCCAGTACTTC. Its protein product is CASSALGARETQYF.